This TCR beta chain was observed in a study of blood T cells in healthy people across ages (dated by TCRdb to about 2015). In terms of the full investigation: In model experiments, template switching captured about one uniquely barcoded TCR beta cDNA molecule for every two T cells. Age-related changes in TCR beta repertoire diversity were measured in the study by deep sequencing normalized with unique cDNA molecular identifiers. The donors were divided into four age groups: young (average about 16 years), middle-aged (roughly 42), aged (about 61) and long-lived (about 79). Two additional independent replicas of 1 million unique cDNA reads from the same blood draw were analyzed for two donors (one aged 18 to 30 and one aged 80 or older). The research as a whole found: There was a strong correlation between observed TCR beta diversity and the percentage of naive T cells measured by flow cytometry. Estimates of total diversity based on one million sequenced T cells were considered lower bounds and underestimates. As age increased, observed TCR beta diversity per million T cells dropped in a roughly linear way, and a significant reduction was already evident by age about 40. Because donor CMV infection status was unknown, age-related changes in expanded clonotypes were potentially confounded. The long-lived group showed more naive CD4+ T cells, fewer expanded clones and increased TCR diversity than the aged group, suggesting age selection. Conclusive comparison of naive and antigen-experienced compartments was prevented by the profiling of bulk unsorted PBMCs.

Compared with germline, V lacks 3 bases and J lacks 1 base; bases without a gene match: 1. CDR1 and CDR2 are drawn from the germline V gene: LGHNA, YSLEER. The CDR3 runs 15 amino acids, cysteine and phenylalanine included. Solely the CDR3 DNA is kept, with 45 bases framed from the first base. The roughly 39 donors, aged about 6 to 90 years, were systemically healthy Caucasian individuals from Russia. Each donor gave about 9.7 milliliters of peripheral blood, drawn into EDTA-treated Vacutainer tubes. Ficoll-Paque density-gradient centrifugation was used to isolate PBMCs, with at least 6 million per sample. Total RNA was extracted from PBMCs with Trizol reagent, with at least 5 micrograms obtained per sample. For every donor, an aliquot of PBMCs went through flow cytometry to measure the percentages of naive CD45RAhigh/CD27high T cells. The library was generated by 5' RACE. The run used an Illumina HiSeq 2500. A second roughly 6 to 11 cycle PCR used a sample-barcoded 5' primer and a J-beta primer mix. A unique molecular identifier was introduced onto each TCR beta cDNA molecule by a template-switch 5' adaptor carrying 12 random nucleotides. Each sample yielded at least 2.5 million CDR3-containing paired-end reads. First-strand cDNA synthesis was performed from all RNA using the Mint cDNA synthesis kit, with priming by a TRBC-specific oligonucleotide. All cDNA was treated with uracil-DNA glycosylase and then went through a first 18-cycle PCR with the universal primers M1SS and BC2_uni_R. On the authors' methods: Each sample was normalized by randomly selecting 1 million high-quality reads, each carrying a distinct molecular identifier. Instead of being binned into consensus sequences, reads with shared molecular identifiers were discarded. MiTCR, with a Q25 quality threshold and the strictest error-elimination algorithm, was used for CDR3 identification, clonotype clustering and error correction. A nonparametric unseen species model using Euler transformation provided a lower-bound estimate of total TCR beta diversity. The raw public reads went through TCRdb reprocessing: fastp at Q25, MiXCR clone calling, in-frame beta chains kept. Here each entry gathers all rows of one CDR3 protein and keeps the most common genes and DNA. These V and J calls are TCRdb output, not the study's own analysis. The sample table holds 500,000 to 550,000 distinct CDR3 sequences, of which around 24% were seen once. The top ten constitute less than 9% of the sample.

This clonotype was recorded many times. Its antigen is not yet known. No per-base quality is available; no much larger clone lies one base away. The same sample was also studied in work on T cells of mothers and their children. Per that second paper: Nine systemically healthy Caucasian individuals, comprising three mothers and their six children, were included as donors. cDNA synthesis consumed the entire amount of extracted RNA, loaded at 1.5 ug RNA in each 15 ul reaction. In the second PCR, the M1S primer added sample barcodes and 2-4 random nucleotides. Each mother yielded over 8.5 million TCR beta CDR3 reads and each child 3 million to 3.5 million reads. In both related and unrelated pairs, thymic selection shapes the output of TCR recombination in a similar way, with inherited differences having only a minor effect. Normalized repertoire overlap was always slightly but never significantly higher in related than unrelated mother-child pairs. With a sensitivity of about 100 clones per million clonotypes, no persistent microchimeric T cell clones were detected. The study used deep NGS to compare TCR beta repertoires of mothers and children, seeking features distinguishing related mother-child pairs from unrelated individuals. Mothers averaged approximately 41 +/- 4 years of age and children averaged roughly 12 +/- 4 years. After adapter ligation was performed with NEBNext reagents, the libraries were sequenced on an Illumina HiSeq 2000 with 100+100 nt paired-end reads. To avoid cross-contamination, the mother libraries and the child libraries were prepared a month apart and sequenced in separate runs. For each donor, between about 450,000 and 2,300,000 distinct TCR beta clonotypes were identified. Naive TCR beta clonotypes were estimated from low-frequency clonotypes matched to each donor's FACS-determined naive share, without sorting.

The receptor was isolated from a boy under 18 in good health. The rearranged chain carries TRBV4-3 and TRBJ1-4; TRBD1 agrees with 8 junctional bases. The sample comprised blood. In nucleotide form, the sequence is TGCGCCAGCAGCCATGGACAGGGAACTAATGAAAAACTGTTTTTT. It specifies CASSHGQGTNEKLFF.